A selection of T cell receptor beta chains follows, all from one sample in a study of siplizumab effects on memory and regulatory T cells. Assay: immunoSEQ multiplex PCR; the TCRdb copy retains only in-frame clones and omits some. The table records some 100,000 clones, approximately 94% of them present only once. The material sequenced was non-Treg CD4+ T cells sorted from blood. These receptors were obtained from a human donor in good health. Each CDR3 is given with its conserved first and last residue. A D gene is named only where the DNA matches it firmly. Clone sizes are given selectively: once, few, many, or a class where the clone is expanded.

j_call: TRBJ2-1
clone_size: NA
d_call: TRBD1
v_call: TRBV29-1
cdr3_nt: TGCAGCGTAGGACAGGGAGCCAATGAGCAGTTCTTC
cdr3_aa: CSVGQGANEQFF

j_call: TRBJ1-1
clone_size: once
d_call: TRBD1
v_call: TRBV14
cdr3_nt: TGTGCCAGCAGCCAAAGGCAGGGGGCTAGCCAGAACACTGAAGCTTTCTTT
cdr3_aa: CASSQRQGASQNTEAFF

j_call: TRBJ2-5
clone_size: NA
d_call: NA
v_call: TRBV5-1
cdr3_nt: TGCGCCAGCAGGGAGGGCGGGGGCCAACAAGAGACCCAGTACTTC
cdr3_aa: CASREGGGQQETQYF

j_call: TRBJ1-4
clone_size: NA
d_call: NA
v_call: TRBV7-9
cdr3_nt: TGTGCCAGCAGCTTACCCGGGGTCAATGAAAAACTGTTTTTT
cdr3_aa: CASSLPGVNEKLFF

j_call: TRBJ2-7
clone_size: NA
d_call: TRBD2
v_call: TRBV4-1
cdr3_nt: TGCGCCAGCAGCCAACCTACTAGCGGGAGCTCCTACGAGCAGTACTTC
cdr3_aa: CASSQPTSGSSYEQYF

j_call: TRBJ2-7
clone_size: NA
d_call: NA
v_call: TRBV6-1
cdr3_nt: TGTGCCAGCAGTAGGCTGATGGACGAGCAGTACTTC
cdr3_aa: CASSRLMDEQYF

j_call: TRBJ2-5
clone_size: NA
d_call: TRBD1
v_call: TRBV11-2
cdr3_nt: TGTGCCAGCAGCTCCGTCTGGACAGGGGGCGCGAAGACCCAGTACTTC
cdr3_aa: CASSSVWTGGAKTQYF

j_call: TRBJ1-5
clone_size: NA
d_call: NA
v_call: TRBV18
cdr3_nt: TGTGCCAGCTCACCGATCAGCCGTCAGAATCAGCCCCAGCATTTT
cdr3_aa: CASSPISRQNQPQHF

j_call: TRBJ2-4
clone_size: NA
d_call: NA
v_call: TRBV19
cdr3_nt: TGTGCCAGTAGTATTTTGGGGGCTAAAAACATTCAGTACTTC
cdr3_aa: CASSILGAKNIQYF

j_call: TRBJ2-7
clone_size: NA
d_call: TRBD2
v_call: TRBV4-1
cdr3_nt: TGCGCCAGCAGCCCCCGACTAGCGGGAGGGCCCGAGCAGTACTTC
cdr3_aa: CASSPRLAGGPEQYF

j_call: TRBJ2-2
clone_size: NA
d_call: NA
v_call: TRBV9
cdr3_nt: TGTGCCAGCAGCGTAGTTTCGGGGATTCACGGGGAGCTGTTTTTT
cdr3_aa: CASSVVSGIHGELFF

j_call: TRBJ2-3
clone_size: NA
d_call: TRBD2
v_call: TRBV19
cdr3_nt: TGTGCCAGTAGCCGCGGACTAGCGGGAGGAAAAGATACGCAGTATTTT
cdr3_aa: CASSRGLAGGKDTQYF

j_call: TRBJ2-3
clone_size: once
d_call: TRBD2
v_call: TRBV10-3
cdr3_nt: TGTGCCATCAGCATAGCGGGAGATACGCAGTATTTT
cdr3_aa: CAISIAGDTQYF

j_call: TRBJ2-7
clone_size: once
d_call: TRBD1
v_call: TRBV9
cdr3_nt: TGTGCCAGCAGCGTAGGACCAGGGGGCCACGAGCAGTACTTC
cdr3_aa: CASSVGPGGHEQYF

j_call: TRBJ2-7
clone_size: NA
d_call: TRBD2
v_call: TRBV27
cdr3_nt: TGTGCCAGCAGTTCCCTGGGACTAGCTAACGAGCAGTACTTC
cdr3_aa: CASSSLGLANEQYF

j_call: TRBJ2-2
clone_size: NA
d_call: NA
v_call: TRBV7-6
cdr3_nt: TGTGCCAGCACCCGAAGAGCAGGGGCAATTGTCGGGGAGCTGTTTTTT
cdr3_aa: CASTRRAGAIVGELFF

j_call: TRBJ1-1
clone_size: NA
d_call: NA
v_call: TRBV11-2
cdr3_nt: TGTGCCAGCTGCTTAACAGGGAGGGGTGAAGCTTTCTTT
cdr3_aa: CASCLTGRGEAFF

j_call: TRBJ2-1
clone_size: NA
d_call: NA
v_call: TRBV5-3
cdr3_nt: TGTGCCAGAACGCCTCAGGGAGTTGAGCAGTTCTTC
cdr3_aa: CARTPQGVEQFF

j_call: TRBJ1-1
clone_size: few
d_call: NA
v_call: TRBV19
cdr3_nt: TGTGCCAGTAGTATGGTACAGGGAAGAGGAGCTTTCTTT
cdr3_aa: CASSMVQGRGAFF

j_call: TRBJ1-1
clone_size: few
d_call: NA
v_call: TRBV5-1
cdr3_nt: TGCGCCAGCAGCTTAACCTTTCTCGGAACTGAAGCTTTCTTT
cdr3_aa: CASSLTFLGTEAFF

j_call: TRBJ1-3
clone_size: NA
d_call: TRBD1
v_call: TRBV7-6
cdr3_nt: TGTGCCAGCAGTTCTGTAAGGGACAGGGTTTTTGGAAACACCATATATTTT
cdr3_aa: CASSSVRDRVFGNTIYF

j_call: TRBJ1-5
clone_size: NA
d_call: NA
v_call: TRBV28
cdr3_nt: TGTGCCAGCAGTTCGAATTCGGGTATAAGTCAGCCCCAGCATTTT
cdr3_aa: CASSSNSGISQPQHF

j_call: TRBJ1-6
clone_size: NA
d_call: NA
v_call: TRBV2
cdr3_nt: TGTGCCAGCAGCGTATCGTTCATATTGAGCTATAATTCACCCCTCCACTTT
cdr3_aa: CASSVSFILSYNSPLHF

j_call: TRBJ2-3
clone_size: NA
d_call: TRBD2
v_call: TRBV5-4
cdr3_nt: TGTGCCAGCAGCCTAGCGGGAGGGCCGTTAGATACGCAGTATTTT
cdr3_aa: CASSLAGGPLDTQYF

j_call: TRBJ2-2
clone_size: NA
d_call: NA
v_call: TRBV5-1
cdr3_nt: TGCGCCAGTGCCCCGGGTTTGGACACCGGGGAGCTGTTTTTT
cdr3_aa: CASAPGLDTGELFF

j_call: TRBJ2-5
clone_size: few
d_call: NA
v_call: TRBV14
cdr3_nt: TGTGCCAGCAGCCAAACCATGGGGCGCGAGACCCAGTACTTC
cdr3_aa: CASSQTMGRETQYF

j_call: TRBJ2-7
clone_size: NA
d_call: TRBD1
v_call: TRBV28
cdr3_nt: TGTGCCAGCAGTCCGCAGACAGGGACAGGCAACGAGCAGTACTTC
cdr3_aa: CASSPQTGTGNEQYF

j_call: TRBJ2-1
clone_size: NA
d_call: NA
v_call: TRBV10-3
cdr3_nt: TGTGCCATCAGTGAAGTGGGCTCCTACAATGAGCAGTTCTTC
cdr3_aa: CAISEVGSYNEQFF

j_call: TRBJ2-3
clone_size: once
d_call: TRBD2
v_call: TRBV18
cdr3_nt: TGTGCCAGCTCACCACCGGGACTAGCGAGCACAGATACGCAGTATTTT
cdr3_aa: CASSPPGLASTDTQYF

j_call: TRBJ2-1
clone_size: NA
d_call: NA
v_call: TRBV27
cdr3_nt: TGTGCCAGCGAACAGGGTACTTACGTGGGTTGCTTGAGGTACGAAAACAATGAGCAGTTCTTC
cdr3_aa: CASEQGTYVGCLRYENNEQFF

j_call: TRBJ2-2
clone_size: NA
d_call: NA
v_call: TRBV5-1
cdr3_nt: TGCGCCAGCAGCTCGATCGGCGCCGGGGAGCTGTTTTTT
cdr3_aa: CASSSIGAGELFF

j_call: TRBJ2-1
clone_size: NA
d_call: TRBD2
v_call: TRBV9
cdr3_nt: TGTGCCAGCACCGGAGCGGGGCGGGCATCCTACAATGAGCAGTTCTTC
cdr3_aa: CASTGAGRASYNEQFF

j_call: TRBJ2-1
clone_size: NA
d_call: NA
v_call: TRBV5-1
cdr3_nt: TGCGCCAGCAGCTTCACTCAAGGCAGTAACAATGAGCAGTTCTTC
cdr3_aa: CASSFTQGSNNEQFF

j_call: TRBJ1-1
clone_size: NA
d_call: NA
v_call: TRBV19
cdr3_nt: TGTGCCAGTAGTATATACAGGGAGTCGACTGAAGCTTTCTTT
cdr3_aa: CASSIYRESTEAFF

j_call: TRBJ2-1
clone_size: NA
d_call: TRBD1
v_call: TRBV27
cdr3_nt: TGTGCCAGCAGTTTCGGTGACAGGGCTCGGGGGCAGTTCTTC
cdr3_aa: CASSFGDRARGQFF

j_call: TRBJ1-2
clone_size: NA
d_call: NA
v_call: TRBV6-1
cdr3_nt: TGTGCCAGCAGTGAATTTCCGGGGGCGCCTGGCTACACCTTC
cdr3_aa: CASSEFPGAPGYTF

j_call: TRBJ2-3
clone_size: NA
d_call: NA
v_call: TRBV19
cdr3_nt: TGTGCCAGTAGTACCCCGAGGACTCGCGGCACAGATACGCAGTATTTT
cdr3_aa: CASSTPRTRGTDTQYF

j_call: TRBJ1-3
clone_size: NA
d_call: TRBD1
v_call: TRBV6-6
cdr3_nt: TGTGCCAGCAGTTACAAGGGACAGGGGGAGGTGAACACCATATATTTT
cdr3_aa: CASSYKGQGEVNTIYF

j_call: TRBJ1-1
clone_size: NA
d_call: NA
v_call: TRBV2
cdr3_nt: TGTGCCAGCAGTGAGACAGGAGGGGGGAACACTGAAGCTTTCTTT
cdr3_aa: CASSETGGGNTEAFF

j_call: TRBJ1-1
clone_size: NA
d_call: TRBD1
v_call: TRBV19
cdr3_nt: TGTGCCAGTAGTATAAGGGGGCCCGGCACTGAAGCTTTCTTT
cdr3_aa: CASSIRGPGTEAFF

j_call: TRBJ2-2
clone_size: NA
d_call: NA
v_call: TRBV5-1
cdr3_nt: TGCGCCAGCAGCTCACAGATGTCCGCGCAGGAGCTGTTTTTT
cdr3_aa: CASSSQMSAQELFF

j_call: TRBJ2-7
clone_size: NA
d_call: TRBD2
v_call: TRBV7-6
cdr3_nt: TGTGCCAGCACCACACCCGGGGGGGTTGAGCAGTACTTC
cdr3_aa: CASTTPGGVEQYF

j_call: TRBJ2-1
clone_size: NA
d_call: NA
v_call: TRBV7-8
cdr3_nt: TGTGCCAGCTTCCCCCGGGGTACAGGATACAATGAGCAGTTCTTC
cdr3_aa: CASFPRGTGYNEQFF

j_call: TRBJ2-7
clone_size: NA
d_call: NA
v_call: TRBV19
cdr3_nt: TGTGCCAGTAGTAAAGATCCGCGTTCCTACGAGCAGTACTTC
cdr3_aa: CASSKDPRSYEQYF

j_call: TRBJ2-5
clone_size: NA
d_call: TRBD2
v_call: TRBV2
cdr3_nt: TGTGCCAGCAGTTTCGGACTAGCGGGAGTACAGACCCAGTACTTC
cdr3_aa: CASSFGLAGVQTQYF

j_call: TRBJ1-2
clone_size: NA
d_call: NA
v_call: TRBV19
cdr3_nt: TGTGCCAGTAGTATAGTCATGGGGGCTAATGGCTACACCTTC
cdr3_aa: CASSIVMGANGYTF

j_call: TRBJ1-1
clone_size: NA
d_call: TRBD1
v_call: TRBV28
cdr3_nt: TGTGCCAGCAGTTCTTCTGAGGGGGCGGCTTTCTTT
cdr3_aa: CASSSSEGAAFF

j_call: TRBJ1-1
clone_size: NA
d_call: TRBD1
v_call: TRBV6-1
cdr3_nt: TGTGCCAGCAGTGACCCTTCGGAGGGGACAGGGATTTGGACTGAAGCTTTCTTT
cdr3_aa: CASSDPSEGTGIWTEAFF